These 24 T cell receptor beta chains were all obtained from the same sample, sequenced in a study of cytomegalovirus exposure and HLA in healthy donors. Assay: immunoSEQ multiplex PCR; the TCRdb copy retains only in-frame clones and omits some. The table records roughly 130,000 clones, just under 90% of them present only once. Specimen: PBMCs. The receptor set was obtained from a man between 25 and 39 years old in good health and CMV-seronegative.

This clone appeared a single time. The chain uses TRBV6-5 and TRBJ1-1, with a possible D match to TRBD1 (5 bases). This CDR3 is 14 amino acids long. Trimming took off 6 bases at V and 1 base at J, with 12 bases between the two ends. The germline V gene has CDR1 MNHEY and CDR2 SVGAGI. The CDR3 nucleotides read TGTGCCAGCAGACCCTCCGGACAGAACACTGAAGCTTTCTTT. Translated: CASRPSGQNTEAFF.

This sequence joins TRBV9 and TRBJ2-2; no firm D call. The CDR3 length is 15 residues. Trimming removed 1 base from V and 5 bases from J, with 12 bases in between. Germline lookup yields CDR1 SGDLS and CDR2 YYNGEE. CDR3 amino acids: CASSVSGLSTGELFF. The CDR3 DNA reads as TGTGCCAGCAGCGTATCGGGTCTCTCAACCGGGGAGCTGTTTTTT.

The chain has TRBV7-9 and TRBJ2-1, with 9 bases that match TRBD1. The length of the CDR3 is 13 residues. V trimming: 5 bases; J trimming: 10 bases; junction bases outside the gene matches: 6. Germline V gene data show CDR1 as SEHNR and CDR2 as FQNEAQ (reference sequence). As DNA, the CDR3 is TGTGCCAGCAGCACCCGGGACAGGGCCGAGCAGTTCTTC. Amino acids: CASSTRDRAEQFF.

This sequence joins TRBV5-1 and TRBJ2-5; 7 bases map to TRBD1. CDR1 is SGHRS, CDR2 YFSETQ, per germline. With V trimmed by 6 bases and J by 1 base, 6 bases remained unmatched. This CDR3 is built from 14 residues. The CDR3 protein is CASKGGLSQETQYF. Here the CDR3 DNA reads TGCGCCAGCAAAGGGGGCTTATCCCAAGAGACCCAGTACTTC. Based on the CDR3 plus reference TRBV5-1 and TRBJ2-5, the full variable domain is KAGVTQTPRYLIKTRGQQVTLSCSPISGHRSVSWYQQTPGQGLQFLFEYFSETQRNKGNFPGRFSGRQFSNSRSEMNVSTLELGDSALYLCASKGGLSQETQYFGPGTRLLVL.

This rearrangement joins TRBV5-5 to TRBJ1-2, with 7 bases lining up with TRBD1. The V gene end was trimmed by 4 bases and the J gene end by 2 bases; junction bases not matched to a gene: 2. The germline gives CDR1 SGHKS, CDR2 YYEKEE (reference sequence). This CDR3 comprises 13 residues. In DNA, the CDR3 is TGTGCCAGCAGCCAGGGACAGAACTATGGCTACACCTTC. Amino acids: CASSQGQNYGYTF.

This clone was recorded only once. The chain has TRBV5-1 and TRBJ2-1; 8 bases fit TRBD1. Per the germline V gene, CDR1 is SGHRS and CDR2 is YFSETQ. The V gene end was trimmed by 6 bases and the J gene end by 6 bases; junction bases not matched to a gene: 5. The CDR3 is 13 amino acids. The CDR3 is CASKIGQGNEQFF. The DNA of the CDR3 is TGCGCCAGCAAGATAGGACAGGGCAATGAGCAGTTCTTC.

The rearrangement joins TRBV28 to TRBJ1-6, with TRBD1 matching over 9 bases. This CDR3 spans 14 amino acids. Trimming took 8 bases from V and 4 from J; bases not matched to a gene: 3. The germline V gene has CDR1 MDHEN and CDR2 SYDVKM. The CDR3 DNA follows: TGTGCCAGCGGGGGACAGGGATATAATTCACCCCTCCACTTT. Translation: CASGGQGYNSPLHF.

The V call is TRBV5-1, the J call TRBJ1-1; a weak D match, TRBD1 (6 bases). Germline CDR1 is SGHRS and CDR2 is YFSETQ. With 4 bases removed from V and 3 bases from J, the gap between germline ends came to 16 bases. This CDR3 region has 15 residues. The CDR3 sequence: CASSRRGQSDTEAFF. In DNA, the CDR3 is TGCGCCAGCAGCCGACGAGGACAGTCGGACACTGAAGCTTTCTTT.

The chain couples TRBV5-4 to TRBJ2-1; TRBD2 might be the D (5 bases). CDR3 size: 12 residues. Per germline, CDR1 SGHNT and CDR2 YYREEE (reference sequence). The ends were cut back, 4 bases at V and 9 bases at J, with 11 bases in the middle. The CDR3 nucleotides are TGTGCCAGCAGCCCACTAGGCGGTGAGCAGTTCTTC. Translated, it gives CASSPLGGEQFF.

The rearrangement links TRBV7-2 to TRBJ1-2, with 7 bases identical to TRBD1. Germline V gene data show CDR1 as SGHTA and CDR2 as FQGNSA. The CDR3 loop spans 13 amino acids. Trimming took 5 bases from V and 8 from J; bases not matched to a gene: 8. Here the CDR3 DNA reads TGTGCCAGCAGCAAAGGACAGGCTCGAGGCTACACCTTC. Amino acids: CASSKGQARGYTF.

This chain connects TRBV25-1 to TRBJ2-1; 9 bases are shared with TRBD1. The ends lost 1 base at V and 5 bases at J; junction bases unmatched: 3. This CDR3 is built from 15 residues. The germline V gene has CDR1 MGHDK and CDR2 SYGVNS. This chain's CDR3 is CASSESGTGNNEQFF. The CDR3, as DNA: TGTGCCAGCAGTGAATCGGGGACAGGGAACAATGAGCAGTTCTTC.

This clone was seen only once. The rearrangement links TRBV6-1 to TRBJ2-7; no definite D call. Trimming took off 0 bases at V and 3 bases at J, with 9 bases between the two ends. This CDR3 spans 14 amino acids. Looked up from germline, CDR1 is MNHNS and CDR2 is SASEGT. The CDR3: CASSEAPALYEQYF. In DNA, the CDR3 is TGTGCCAGCAGTGAAGCACCTGCACTCTACGAGCAGTACTTC.

The gene calls are TRBV27 and TRBJ2-1, with 8 positions matching TRBD2. The CDR3 has 17 amino acids. Trimming removed 6 bases from V and 6 bases from J; junction bases left unmatched: 16. In germline, CDR1 is MNHEY, CDR2 SMNVEV (reference sequence). This CDR3 reads CASSHPRGGRRSNEQFF. The CDR3, as DNA: TGTGCCAGCAGCCACCCCCGGGGGGGGAGAAGGAGCAATGAGCAGTTCTTC.

The chain carries TRBV7-6 and TRBJ2-1; TRBD1 aligns across 8 bases. This CDR3 is 14 amino acids long. With 4 bases clipped from V and 8 bases from J, the junction kept 7 bases outside the gene matches. The germline CDR1 and CDR2 sequences are SGHVS and FNYEAQ. The CDR3 DNA is TGTGCCAGCAGCTCGAGGACAGGGAGCGATGAGCAGTTCTTC. Translating gives CASSSRTGSDEQFF.

This chain uses TRBV5-4 with TRBJ2-1; no clear D. V was trimmed by 2 bases and J by 10 bases, leaving 13 bases between them. The length of the CDR3 is 13 residues. Germline loops: CDR1 SGHNT, CDR2 YYREEE (reference sequence). The CDR3 here is CASSLDSVYEQFF. The CDR3 bases are TGTGCCAGCAGCTTAGACTCCGTTTACGAGCAGTTCTTC.

A few counts support this clone. The rearrangement joins TRBV7-6 to TRBJ1-6; 9 nucleotides line up with TRBD1. V shed 5 bases, J shed 14 bases, and the junction held 4 bases outside the gene matches. The CDR3 contains 12 residues. Germline CDR1 and CDR2: SGHVS and FNYEAQ. The CDR3 DNA sequence: TGTGCCAGCAGCCAGACAGGGGGAGCCCTCCACTTT. Amino acid sequence: CASSQTGGALHF.

CDR3 region: CASSQEDRATYEQYF. The CDR3 DNA reads TGCGCCAGCAGCCAAGAGGACAGGGCAACCTACGAGCAGTACTTC. The gene calls are TRBV4-1 and TRBJ2-7; the match to TRBD1 covers 8 bases. Germline V lookup: CDR1 MGHRA, CDR2 YSYEKL. With V trimmed by 0 bases and J by 2 bases, 3 bases remained unmatched. This CDR3 comprises 15 residues.

V is TRBV6-5 and J is TRBJ1-1; 7 nucleotides match TRBD1. J lost 0 bases, V lost 8 bases, and 6 bases had no gene match. From germline, CDR1 is MNHEY and CDR2 SVGAGI. This CDR3 has 14 residues. CDR3 DNA sequence: TGTGCCAGCGGGCAGGGGGACCTGAACACTGAAGCTTTCTTT. Its translation: CASGQGDLNTEAFF.

J is TRBJ1-1 and V is TRBV5-6; TRBD1 is a possible D gene (5 bases). The germline V gene has CDR1 SGHDT and CDR2 YYEEEE. V was clipped by 2 bases and J by 5 bases, with 16 bases between them. The CDR3 length is 15 residues. CDR3 sequence: CASSLESQGWTEAFF. The CDR3 DNA follows: TGTGCCAGCAGCTTAGAGAGTCAGGGATGGACTGAAGCTTTCTTT.

The chain employs TRBV19 and TRBJ1-3; 7 nucleotides agree with TRBD1. Germline CDR1 reads LNHDA; CDR2 reads SQIVND (reference sequence). The CDR3 has 14 amino acids. V shed 6 bases and J 0 bases; nucleotides not matched to a gene: 2. The CDR3 spells CASRRGPSGNTIYF. The CDR3 DNA sequence: TGTGCCAGTAGGAGGGGGCCCTCTGGAAACACCATATATTTT.

The rearrangement uses TRBV6-1 and TRBJ1-2; maybe TRBD1 (5 bases). Germline assignment: CDR1 MNHNS and CDR2 SASEGT. V lost 1 base and J lost 4, with 10 bases in between. CDR3 length: 14 residues. CDR3 residues: CASSEGGGIYGYTF. DNA for the CDR3: TGTGCCAGCAGTGAAGGTGGGGGGATCTATGGCTACACCTTC.

J is TRBJ1-5 and V is TRBV6-5; no definite D call. Deletions cut 0 bases from V and 6 bases from J, with 12 bases between. Germline CDR1 is MNHEY and CDR2 is SVGAGI. The CDR3 totals 15 residues. The CDR3: CASSYSPAGTQPQHF. DNA of the CDR3: TGTGCCAGCAGTTACTCCCCGGCGGGTACTCAGCCCCAGCATTTT.

The CDR3 spells CASSPGSQETQYF. The CDR3, as DNA: TGTGCCAGCTCACCAGGGAGCCAAGAGACCCAGTACTTC. The chain recombines TRBV18 with TRBJ2-5, with a tentative D call TRBD2 (5 bases). The CDR3 consists of 13 residues. V was shortened by 2 bases and J by 1 base, with 5 bases between the two germline ends. The V gene's germline CDR1 is KGHSH and CDR2 LQKENI.

The rearrangement links TRBV27 to TRBJ2-1; tentatively, D is TRBD1 (6 bases). Germline-derived CDR1 and CDR2 are MNHEY and SMNVEV (reference sequence). The CDR3 covers 13 residues. V was shortened by 6 bases and J by 4 bases, with 10 bases between the two germline ends. The CDR3 DNA follows: TGTGCCAGCAGAGGGACAACATACAATGAGCAGTTCTTC. Amino acids: CASRGTTYNEQFF.